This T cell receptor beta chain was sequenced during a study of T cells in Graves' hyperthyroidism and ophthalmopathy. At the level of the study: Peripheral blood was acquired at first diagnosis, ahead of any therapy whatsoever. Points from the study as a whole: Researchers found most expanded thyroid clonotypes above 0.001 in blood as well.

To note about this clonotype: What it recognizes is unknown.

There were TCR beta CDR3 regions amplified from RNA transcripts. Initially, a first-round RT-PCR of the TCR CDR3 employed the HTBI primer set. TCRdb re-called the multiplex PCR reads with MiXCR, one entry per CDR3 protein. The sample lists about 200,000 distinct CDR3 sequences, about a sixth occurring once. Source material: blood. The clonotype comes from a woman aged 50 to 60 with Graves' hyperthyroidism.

This CDR3 reads CSASSRPGNNSPLHF. CDR3 nucleotides: TGCAGTGCTAGTTCTCGGCCGGGTAATAATTCACCCCTCCACTTT. V and J are TRBV20-1 and TRBJ1-6; the D is unclear. CDR1 and CDR2 from the germline V gene are DFQATT and SNEGSKA (reference sequence). Trimming stripped 3 bases from V and 5 bases from J, with 14 bases between. The CDR3 runs to 15 residues.